This T cell receptor beta chain was found in a study of T cell repertoires in cytomegalovirus infection. Turning to the study itself: Recently identified HLA-C-restricted CMV epitopes and well-studied HLA-B-restricted CMV epitopes were used by the study. Public TCR beta signatures marked donors with CMV infection and the matching HLA.

General study points: Using cumulative public TCR beta family frequency, the authors identified those who carried CMV together with the relevant HLA. HLA-C-restricted CMV clonotypes gave the most frequent clonotype in two of eight donors.

This clonotype was picked up one time. Its antigen is not identified. The trim removed 5 bases at V and 2 bases at J, leaving 5 bases unmatched. Looked up from germline, CDR1 is SGHVT and CDR2 is SQSDAQ. The CDR3 is made up of 14 amino acids. TCRdb used MiXCR to reprocess the reads, holding one entry per CDR3 protein. Of approximately 110,000 distinct CDR3 sequences listed, 30% to 40% are singletons. This rearrangement joins TRBV7-4 to TRBJ2-7; 8 bases align to TRBD1. The input for sequencing was CD8+ T cells from cultured PBMCs, taken from culture after CMV antigen stimulation. The clonotype originates from a human donor in good health (CMV status not recorded). Some clones in this sample may be carry-over from other donors' samples. The CDR3, as DNA: TGTGCCAGCAGCCCTCAGGGGGCGACCTACGAGCAGTACTTC. It is translated as CASSPQGATYEQYF.